The 21 T cell receptor beta chains reported below all come from one sample, sequenced in a study of cytomegalovirus exposure and HLA in healthy donors. Clones were read by immunoSEQ multiplex PCR, and TCRdb kept only the in-frame ones, dropping some. This table has about 400,000 clones, 86% appearing once. Sequenced: PBMCs. The origin of the receptors is a woman aged 18-29 years in good health and CMV-seronegative.

This chain links TRBV5-1 with TRBJ1-3, with 7 bases identical to TRBD1. This CDR3 contains 16 residues. The V and J ends lost 4 bases and 0 bases, in that order; junction bases with no gene match: 7. The germline V gene encodes CDR1 SGHRS and CDR2 YFSETQ. CDR3 sequence reads: CASSGTDHRSGNTIYF. The CDR3 coding sequence is TGCGCCAGCAGCGGGACAGATCATCGCTCTGGAAACACCATATATTTT.

The V gene is TRBV9, the J gene TRBJ2-1; no firm D call. This CDR3 comprises 15 residues. Germline-derived CDR1 and CDR2 are SGDLS and YYNGEE. V was pared by 0 bases and J by 0 bases, with 7 bases between. CDR3 region: CASSVEPSSYNEQFF. The CDR3 DNA reads TGTGCCAGCAGCGTAGAACCTAGCTCCTACAATGAGCAGTTCTTC.

The chain links TRBV18 to TRBJ1-6, with 8 bases lining up with TRBD1. V was pared by 4 bases and J by 7 bases, with 3 bases of the junction left unmatched. Germline CDR1 and CDR2: KGHSH and LQKENI. The CDR3 extends over 14 amino acids. Written as DNA, the CDR3 is TGTGCCAGCTCACTGGGACAGGAAAATTCACCCCTCCACTTT. This gives the protein CASSLGQENSPLHF.

V is TRBV28 and J is TRBJ1-2; 8 positions agree with TRBD1. After removal of 6 bases from V and 8 bases from J, the junction contained 11 bases not matched to a gene. CDR3 length: 14 amino acids. Germline V gene sequence: CDR1 MDHEN, CDR2 SYDVKM. The CDR3 spells CASSLDRVVGGYTF. The CDR3 DNA reads TGTGCCAGCAGCTTGGACAGGGTGGTGGGCGGCTACACCTTC.

Only a few counts were recorded for this clone. V usage is TRBV25-1 and J usage is TRBJ1-2; no definite D call. The ends were cut back, 3 bases at V and 4 bases at J, with 6 bases in the middle. From germline, CDR1 is MGHDK and CDR2 SYGVNS. The CDR3 loop spans 12 amino acids. The CDR3 loop reads CASSEQVYGYTF. CDR3 DNA: TGTGCCAGCAGTGAGCAGGTCTATGGCTACACCTTC.

V and J are TRBV11-2 and TRBJ2-5; TRBD2 aligns across 12 bases. Per germline, CDR1 SGHAT and CDR2 FQNNGV. The V gene end was trimmed by 5 bases and the J gene end by 9 bases; junction bases not matched to a gene: 4. This CDR3 has 13 amino acids. The CDR3 loop is CASSPGLAGPQYF. The CDR3 coding sequence is TGTGCCAGCAGCCCCGGACTAGCGGGGCCCCAGTACTTC.

In this sample, this clone turned up once. The chain carries TRBV21-1 and TRBJ1-2. TRBV21-1 is termed a pseudogene. The CDR3 has 14 amino acids. For the CDR3, the DNA is TGTGCCAGCTCACCGGGGGGCCCACTTTTAGGCTACACCTTC. It encodes CASSPGGPLLGYTF.

The chain uses TRBV14 and TRBJ2-6; D uncertain. CDR1 and CDR2 (germline): SGHDN, FVKESK. The CDR3 loop spans 18 amino acids. Trimming cost V 3 bases and J 4 bases, with 19 bases left between them. CDR3 sequence: CASSQFDMRAYGANVLTF. DNA of the CDR3: TGTGCCAGCAGCCAGTTTGACATGCGTGCTTACGGGGCCAACGTCCTGACTTTC.

The chain couples TRBV4-1 to TRBJ2-5; D not resolved. The V gene's germline CDR1 is MGHRA and CDR2 YSYEKL. The CDR3 consists of 13 residues. Trimming took 3 bases from V and 5 from J, leaving 10 bases between them. The CDR3: CASSQKLPETQYF. CDR3 coding DNA: TGCGCCAGCAGCCAGAAGCTGCCGGAGACCCAGTACTTC.

The gene calls are TRBV19 and TRBJ2-1, with D unresolved. The V and J ends lost 3 bases and 7 bases respectively, with 13 bases between them. This CDR3 spans 14 amino acids. The germline V gene has CDR1 LNHDA and CDR2 SQIVND (reference sequence). The chain's CDR3 is CASSIIRSTNEQFF. As DNA, the CDR3 is TGTGCCAGTAGTATCATACGCTCCACAAATGAGCAGTTCTTC.

The chain is built from TRBV7-9 and TRBJ2-1, with unresolved D. There are 13 residues in the CDR3. The ends were cut back, 7 bases at V and 7 bases at J, with 14 bases in the middle. Per germline, CDR1 SEHNR and CDR2 FQNEAQ (reference sequence). CDR3 residues: CASTLREPNEQFF. In nucleotides, the CDR3 is TGTGCCAGCACCCTGCGCGAGCCTAATGAGCAGTTCTTC.

The chain has TRBV6-4 and TRBJ2-3, with D maybe TRBD2 (7 bases). Germline V gene lookup returns CDR1 MRHNA and CDR2 SNTAGT. The CDR3 is 14 residues long. Trimming pared 2 bases from V and 4 bases from J, leaving 10 bases between. The CDR3 loop is CASSDGGGPDTQYF. The DNA for the CDR3 is TGTGCCAGCAGTGACGGGGGGGGCCCAGATACGCAGTATTTT.

Regarding this clone: Other nucleotide sequences from this sample produce the same CDR3. V usage is TRBV20-1 and J usage is TRBJ2-7; 8 nucleotides agree with TRBD1. The CDR3 is 11 residues long. Germline V gene sequence: CDR1 DFQATT, CDR2 SNEGSKA (reference sequence). The J segment lost 4 bases and the V segment lost 6 bases, leaving 2 bases of the junction unmatched. The CDR3 DNA reads as TGCAGTGCCTACAGGGGGTACGAGCAGTACTTC. Residues: CSAYRGYEQYF.

The J gene is TRBJ1-2, the V gene TRBV6-1; a possible D gene is TRBD1 (6 bases). This CDR3 has 11 amino acids. V dropped 11 bases and J dropped 7 bases, with 14 bases sitting between them. Germline V gene data show CDR1 as MNHNS and CDR2 as SASEGT. The CDR3 bases are TGTGCCTGCCACAGGGATGGTGGCTACACCTTC. Protein: CACHRDGGYTF.

The CDR3 DNA follows: TGTGCCAGCAGTACAGGGGTGGGGAACACTGAAGCTTTCTTT. Translation: CASSTGVGNTEAFF. This chain connects TRBV6-5 to TRBJ1-1, with 7 nucleotides matching TRBD1. CDR1 MNHEY and CDR2 SVGAGI come from the germline V gene. Trimming at V came to 5 bases and at J to 1 base, leaving 4 bases not matched to a gene. The CDR3 has 14 amino acids.

The count of this clone is one. The gene calls are TRBV28 and TRBJ2-3; the match to TRBD2 covers 8 bases. V lost 5 bases and J lost 5; bases outside the gene matches: 9. The CDR3 covers 15 residues. CDR1 is MDHEN and CDR2 is SYDVKM in the germline V gene. CDR3 sequence: CASSRSGTGGDTQYF. The CDR3 DNA reads as TGTGCCAGCAGTCGTAGCGGGACCGGGGGAGATACGCAGTATTTT.

This clone came up once. The genes are TRBV5-4 and TRBJ2-7; TRBD1 aligns across 9 bases. The CDR3 extends over 14 amino acids. From germline, CDR1 is SGHNT and CDR2 YYREEE (reference sequence). Trimming removed 9 bases from V and 2 bases from J; junction bases left unmatched: 9. The CDR3, as DNA: TGTGCCACCCGCCGGGGACAGGGAGCCTACGAGCAGTACTTC. The encoded protein is CATRRGQGAYEQYF. The full variable domain, completed using reference TRBV5-4 and TRBJ2-7, is ETGVTQSPTHLIKTRGQQVTLRCSSQSGHNTVSWYQQALGQGPQFIFQYYREEENGRGNFPPRFSGLQFPNYSSELNVNALELDDSALYLCATRRGQGAYEQYFGPGTRLTVT.

The V gene is TRBV25-1, the J gene TRBJ1-2; a weak D match, TRBD1 (6 bases). CDR3 length: 13 residues. Per the germline V gene, CDR1 is MGHDK and CDR2 is SYGVNS. V was clipped by 4 bases and J by 3 bases, with 9 bases between them. DNA for the CDR3: TGTGCCAGCAGTGTGGCAGGGGACTATGGCTACACCTTC. It translates to CASSVAGDYGYTF.

V gene TRBV9 combines with J gene TRBJ2-3; 12 bases map to TRBD2. Germline trimming cut 3 bases from V and 2 bases from J; bases unmatched to any gene: 1. The CDR3 spans 15 residues. Germline V gene lookup returns CDR1 SGDLS and CDR2 YYNGEE. CDR3 protein: CASSGTSGDTDTQYF. DNA for the CDR3: TGTGCCAGCAGCGGGACTAGCGGGGACACAGATACGCAGTATTTT.

CDR3 in DNA: TGCGCCAGCAGCCGCCAGGGACAGGGCCCGGAGACCCAGTACTTC. Amino acids: CASSRQGQGPETQYF. The V call is TRBV5-1, the J call TRBJ2-5, with 9 bases fitting TRBD1. After removal of 4 bases from V and 5 bases from J, the junction contained 9 bases not matched to a gene. Germline V CDR1 and CDR2: SGHRS, YFSETQ. The CDR3 runs 15 residues.

This chain connects TRBV7-2 to TRBJ1-1; no firm D call. The germline V gene encodes CDR1 SGHTA and CDR2 FQGNSA. V lost 3 bases and J 1 base, leaving 9 bases between the germline ends. The CDR3 length is 14 residues. The CDR3 bases are TGTGCCAGCAGCTTCTCTGAGGGGAACACTGAAGCTTTCTTT. Amino acid sequence: CASSFSEGNTEAFF.